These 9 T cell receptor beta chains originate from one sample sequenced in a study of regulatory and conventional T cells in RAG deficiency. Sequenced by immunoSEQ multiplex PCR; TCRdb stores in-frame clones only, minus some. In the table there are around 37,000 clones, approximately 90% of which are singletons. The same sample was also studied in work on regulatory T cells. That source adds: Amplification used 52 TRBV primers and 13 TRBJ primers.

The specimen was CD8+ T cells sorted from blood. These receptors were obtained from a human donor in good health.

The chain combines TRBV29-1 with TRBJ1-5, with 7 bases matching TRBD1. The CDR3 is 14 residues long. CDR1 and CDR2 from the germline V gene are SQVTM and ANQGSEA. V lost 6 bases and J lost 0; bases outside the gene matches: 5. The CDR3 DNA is TGCAGCGTCGGGACAGCAAATAGCAATCAGCCCCAGCATTTT. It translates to CSVGTANSNQPQHF.

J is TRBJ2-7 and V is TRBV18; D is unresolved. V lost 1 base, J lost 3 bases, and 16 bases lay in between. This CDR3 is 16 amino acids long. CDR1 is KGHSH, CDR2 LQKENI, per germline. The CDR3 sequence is CASSPLRTSEVYEQYF. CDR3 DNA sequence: TGTGCCAGCTCACCACTTAGGACCTCCGAGGTCTACGAGCAGTACTTC.

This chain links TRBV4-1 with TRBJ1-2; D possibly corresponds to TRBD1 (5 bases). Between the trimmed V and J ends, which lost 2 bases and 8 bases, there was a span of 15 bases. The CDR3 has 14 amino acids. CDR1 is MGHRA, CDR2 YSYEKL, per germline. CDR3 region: CASSQTGTVWGYTF. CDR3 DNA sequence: TGCGCCAGCAGCCAAACCGGGACGGTCTGGGGCTACACCTTC.

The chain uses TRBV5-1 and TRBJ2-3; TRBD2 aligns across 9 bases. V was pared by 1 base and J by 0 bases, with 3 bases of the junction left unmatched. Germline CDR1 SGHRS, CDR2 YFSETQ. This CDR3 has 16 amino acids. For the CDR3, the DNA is TGCGCCAGCAGCTTGCAAGCGGGGGGAAGCACAGATACGCAGTATTTT. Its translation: CASSLQAGGSTDTQYF.

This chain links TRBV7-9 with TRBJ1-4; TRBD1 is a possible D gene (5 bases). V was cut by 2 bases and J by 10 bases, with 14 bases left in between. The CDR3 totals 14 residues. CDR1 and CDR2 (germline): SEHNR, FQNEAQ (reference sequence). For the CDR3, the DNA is TGTGCCAGCAGCTTACGGGGGATGAGTGGAAAACTGTTTTTT. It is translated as CASSLRGMSGKLFF.

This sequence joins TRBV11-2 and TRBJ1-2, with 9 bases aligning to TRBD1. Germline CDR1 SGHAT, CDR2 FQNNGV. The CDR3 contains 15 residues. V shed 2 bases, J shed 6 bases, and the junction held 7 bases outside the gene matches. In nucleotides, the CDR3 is TGTGCCAGCAGCTTATCTGGACAGGGGTTTAATGGCTACACCTTC. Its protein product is CASSLSGQGFNGYTF.

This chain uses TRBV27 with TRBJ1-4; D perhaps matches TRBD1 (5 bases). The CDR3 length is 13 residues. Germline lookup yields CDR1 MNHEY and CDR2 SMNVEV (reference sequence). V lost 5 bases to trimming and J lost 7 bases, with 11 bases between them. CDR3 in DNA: TGTGCCAGCAGTCTCGCTGGGGGTGAAAAACTGTTTTTT. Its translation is CASSLAGGEKLFF.

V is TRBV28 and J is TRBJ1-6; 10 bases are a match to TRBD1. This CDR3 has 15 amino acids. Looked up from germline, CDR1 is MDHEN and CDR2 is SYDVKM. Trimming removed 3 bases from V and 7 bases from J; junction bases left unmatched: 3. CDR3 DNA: TGTGCCAGCAGTTTCCCGGGACAGGGGAATTCACCCCTCCACTTT. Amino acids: CASSFPGQGNSPLHF.

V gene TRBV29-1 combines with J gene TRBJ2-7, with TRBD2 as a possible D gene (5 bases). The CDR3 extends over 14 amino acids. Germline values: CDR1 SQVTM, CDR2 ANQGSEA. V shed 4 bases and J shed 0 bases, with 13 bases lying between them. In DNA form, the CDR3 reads TGCAGCGTTGCTAGGACTGGGAGCTCCTACGAGCAGTACTTC. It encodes CSVARTGSSYEQYF.